These T cell receptor beta chains were read from a single sample in a study of cytomegalovirus exposure and HLA in healthy donors. Here immunoSEQ multiplex PCR was the method, and the copy in TCRdb shows in-frame clones only, minus some. The sample includes 95,000 to 150,000 clones, 60% to 80% of them seen just once. Sequencing was carried out using PBMCs. The origin of the receptors is a young man in good health and CMV-seronegative. The CDR3 runs from the conserved cysteine through the conserved F or W. A D gene is named only where the DNA matches it firmly. Clone size, where shown, is once, few, many, or a class for clones that have expanded.

>-|TRBJ1-6|-|TRBV9
CASSPRGYNSPLHF
TGTGCCAGCAGCCCCAGAGGGTATAATTCACCCCTCCACTTT
>-|TRBJ1-5|-|TRBV28
CASGGSAGRVITQHF
TGTGCCAGCGGGGGTTCGGCGGGGCGAGTCATCACCCAGCATTTT
>-|TRBJ1-2|-|TRBV19
CASTVRRERPYGYTF
TGTGCCAGTACCGTTCGCAGGGAACGGCCTTATGGCTACACCTTC
>few|TRBJ2-7|-|TRBV9
CASSATGLEQYF
TGTGCCAGCAGCGCAACAGGGCTCGAGCAGTACTTC
>-|TRBJ2-3|TRBD1|TRBV6-6
CASSYRQGLIQDTQYF
TGTGCCAGCAGTTACCGACAGGGGTTGATTCAAGATACGCAGTATTTT
>-|TRBJ1-1|-|TRBV5-1
CASSLRWQRNTEAFF
TGCGCCAGCAGCTTGCGGTGGCAGCGGAACACTGAAGCTTTCTTT
>-|TRBJ2-2|TRBD2|TRBV4-1
CASSPLNLAGGPGELFF
TGCGCCAGCAGCCCCCTAAATCTAGCGGGGGGGCCCGGGGAGCTGTTTTTT
>-|TRBJ2-3|-|TRBV5-1
CASSRDTYTDTQYF
TGCGCCAGCTCTCGGGACACATACACAGATACGCAGTATTTT
>once|TRBJ1-1|TRBD1|TRBV2
CASSEAGQYTEAFF
TGTGCCAGCAGTGAGGCGGGACAGTACACTGAAGCTTTCTTT
>-|TRBJ2-1|-|TRBV9
CASSVVPDRYNEQFF
TGTGCCAGCAGCGTAGTCCCTGACAGATACAATGAGCAGTTCTTC
>-|TRBJ2-3|TRBD2|TRBV4-2
CASSLQTAGGRGDTQYF
TGTGCCAGCAGCCTACAAACAGCGGGGGGGCGGGGAGATACGCAGTATTTT
>-|TRBJ1-1|-|TRBV4-2
CASSQEDGDTEAFF
TGTGCCAGCAGCCAAGAGGACGGGGACACTGAAGCTTTCTTT
>few|TRBJ1-5|TRBD1|TRBV7-9
CASSLGTGVQPQHF
TGTGCCAGCAGCTTAGGGACAGGGGTTCAGCCCCAGCATTTT
>-|TRBJ2-7|-|TRBV5-1
CASSLSVGGRYEQYF
TGCGCCAGCAGCTTGAGCGTGGGGGGACGTTACGAGCAGTACTTC
>-|TRBJ1-4|TRBD1|TRBV6-5
CASSYHRGTHEKLFF
TGTGCCAGCAGTTACCACAGGGGAACTCATGAAAAACTGTTTTTT
>-|TRBJ1-2|-|TRBV18
CASSPLAGKFDYGYTF
TGTGCCAGCTCACCATTGGCAGGGAAATTTGACTATGGCTACACCTTC
>-|TRBJ2-7|-|TRBV30
CAWSVLEGVHEQYF
TGTGCCTGGAGTGTACTTGAGGGGGTCCACGAGCAGTACTTC
>-|TRBJ1-1|TRBD1|TRBV9
CASSGQGSSWAFF
TGTGCCAGCAGCGGACAGGGTTCGTCGTGGGCTTTCTTT
>-|TRBJ2-7|TRBD1|TRBV5-1
CASSYQTGLHYEQYF
TGCGCCAGCAGTTACCAGACAGGGTTACACTACGAGCAGTACTTC
>-|TRBJ1-2|-|TRBV9
CASRLPVNYGYTF
TGTGCCAGCCGATTGCCGGTAAACTATGGCTACACCTTC
>-|TRBJ2-2|-|TRBV7-9
CASSSTWTDTANTGELFF
TGTGCCAGCAGCTCAACCTGGACAGACACCGCGAACACCGGGGAGCTGTTTTTT
>-|TRBJ1-1|-|TRBV7-2
CASSLVVGGEAFF
TGTGCCAGCAGCTTAGTCGTAGGGGGTGAAGCTTTCTTT
>few|TRBJ2-5|TRBD2|TRBV10-2
CASSEPGLAGETQYF
TGCGCCAGCAGTGAGCCGGGACTAGCGGGGGAGACCCAGTACTTC
>-|TRBJ1-5|-|TRBV7-9
CSSSRVNQPQHF
TGTTCCAGCAGCCGAGTGAATCAGCCCCAGCATTTT
>-|TRBJ1-3|-|TRBV4-2
CASSHRPGQGSGNTIYF
TGTGCCAGCAGCCACCGCCCAGGGCAGGGGTCTGGAAACACCATATATTTT